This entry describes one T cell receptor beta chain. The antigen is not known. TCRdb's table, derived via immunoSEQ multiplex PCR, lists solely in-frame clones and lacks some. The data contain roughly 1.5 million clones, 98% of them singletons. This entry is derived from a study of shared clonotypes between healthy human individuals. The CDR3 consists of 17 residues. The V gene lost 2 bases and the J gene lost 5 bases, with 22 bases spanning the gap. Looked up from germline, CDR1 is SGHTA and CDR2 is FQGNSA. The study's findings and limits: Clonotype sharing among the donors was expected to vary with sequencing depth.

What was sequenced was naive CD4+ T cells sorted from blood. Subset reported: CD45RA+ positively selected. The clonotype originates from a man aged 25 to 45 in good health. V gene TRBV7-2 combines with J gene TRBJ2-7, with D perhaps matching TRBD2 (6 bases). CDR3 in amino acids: CASSLSPGGRSVHEQYF. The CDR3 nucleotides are TGTGCCAGCAGCTTAAGTCCCGGGGGTCGGAGTGTCCACGAGCAGTACTTC.